One and the same sample provided the 28 T cell receptor beta chains below, sequenced in a study of identifying expanded T cells in peripheral blood. Clones were read by immunoSEQ multiplex PCR, and TCRdb kept only the in-frame ones, dropping some. This repertoire shows approximately 110,000 clones, around 89% found once; its top ten account for approximately 16%. The source material was blood. Receptors were obtained from a person aged 18 to 70 in good health.

This rearrangement joins TRBV6-5 to TRBJ2-3; a possible D gene is TRBD1 (6 bases). The germline V gene has CDR1 MNHEY and CDR2 SVGAGI. This CDR3 spans 16 amino acids. With 2 bases removed from V and 2 bases from J, the gap between germline ends came to 14 bases. The CDR3 DNA reads as TGTGCCAGCAGTTACGGGACATACCCTTCCACAGATACGCAGTATTTT. It is translated as CASSYGTYPSTDTQYF.

The V call is TRBV28, the J call TRBJ2-7; 9 positions agree with TRBD1. CDR3 size: 17 residues. V was clipped by 6 bases and J by 3 bases; unmatched bases: 15. Germline V gene data show CDR1 as MDHEN and CDR2 as SYDVKM. The CDR3 loop reads CASRSPGTGLGSYEQYF. The CDR3 bases are TGTGCCAGCAGAAGTCCCGGGACAGGGTTGGGTAGCTACGAGCAGTACTTC.

The chain joins TRBV6-5 to TRBJ2-7; D gene unclear. This CDR3 spans 11 amino acids. Trimming stripped 5 bases from V and 9 bases from J, with 11 bases between. Germline assignment: CDR1 MNHEY and CDR2 SVGAGI. The CDR3, as DNA: TGTGCCAGCAGTCCCCTCTGGGGGCAGTACTTC. Translating it yields CASSPLWGQYF.

V usage is TRBV4-1 and J usage is TRBJ1-5; 9 nucleotides align to TRBD1. Per germline, CDR1 MGHRA and CDR2 YSYEKL. This CDR3 contains 16 residues. J was trimmed by 4 bases and V by 1 base; bases with no gene match: 5. CDR3 region: CASSQAGGTGNQPQHF. In DNA form, the CDR3 reads TGCGCCAGCAGCCAAGCGGGTGGGACAGGGAATCAGCCCCAGCATTTT.

This clone has just one count. V is TRBV18 and J is TRBJ2-7; 14 bases fit TRBD2. The CDR3 spans 19 residues. CDR1 is KGHSH, CDR2 LQKENI, per germline. V shed 3 bases and J 5 bases; nucleotides not matched to a gene: 15. CDR3 sequence: CASSPRVLGLAGAFDEQYF. The CDR3, as DNA: TGTGCCAGCTCACCGAGGGTTTTGGGACTAGCGGGGGCTTTCGACGAGCAGTACTTC.

The rearrangement joins TRBV6-4 to TRBJ2-3, with 11 bases identical to TRBD2. The ends lost 5 bases at V and 4 bases at J; junction bases unmatched: 5. CDR3 size: 15 residues. In germline, CDR1 is MRHNA, CDR2 SNTAGT. The CDR3 region has the DNA TGTGCCAGCAGTTTAGCGGGGGGGCCGGCAGATACGCAGTATTTT. Amino acid sequence: CASSLAGGPADTQYF.

This clone was picked up one time. The chain uses TRBV27 and TRBJ2-2; 8 positions match TRBD1. The length of the CDR3 is 14 residues. Germline values: CDR1 MNHEY, CDR2 SMNVEV (reference sequence). With V trimmed by 3 bases and J by 6 bases, 3 bases remained unmatched. The CDR3 reads CASSLTGVAGELFF. CDR3 bases: TGTGCCAGCAGTTTGACAGGGGTCGCCGGGGAGCTGTTTTTT.

The genes are TRBV9 and TRBJ2-6, with a weak D call TRBD2 (6 bases). Trimming removed 3 bases from V and 0 bases from J, with 25 bases in between. From germline, CDR1 is SGDLS and CDR2 YYNGEE. The CDR3 covers 21 residues. DNA for the CDR3: TGTGCCAGCAGCGGGGGACTCATAAGGAGGGGCCAACCCTCTGGGGCCAACGTCCTGACTTTC. It codes for CASSGGLIRRGQPSGANVLTF.

The genes are TRBV29-1 and TRBJ2-1, with 7 bases lining up with TRBD1. CDR1 is SQVTM, CDR2 ANQGSEA, per germline. Unmatched junction bases numbered 4, after V lost 3 bases and J lost 8 bases. The length of the CDR3 is 12 residues. The CDR3 is CSVDSQGDEQFF. DNA of the CDR3: TGCAGCGTTGATAGTCAGGGGGATGAGCAGTTCTTC.

The gene calls are TRBV4-1 and TRBJ1-6, with a weak D call TRBD1 (5 bases). CDR1 and CDR2 from the germline V gene are MGHRA and YSYEKL. The CDR3 spans 16 residues. The germline V and J ends were trimmed by 6 bases and 1 base, with 13 bases remaining between them. The CDR3 DNA is TGCGCCAGCAGACCTCGGGGGGAGTCCTATAATTCACCCCTCCACTTT. It yields the protein CASRPRGESYNSPLHF.

V is TRBV19 and J is TRBJ1-5; D may be TRBD1 (5 bases). Germline V gene sequence: CDR1 LNHDA, CDR2 SQIVND (reference sequence). V was clipped by 3 bases and J by 8 bases, with 8 bases between them. The CDR3 consists of 12 residues. The CDR3 is CASSIRGKPQHF. The CDR3 region has the DNA TGTGCCAGTAGTATTAGGGGTAAGCCCCAGCATTTT.

This clone was observed once. V gene TRBV6-1 combines with J gene TRBJ1-5, with D uncertain. CDR3 length: 13 amino acids. Between the trimmed V and J ends, which lost 4 bases and 7 bases, there was a span of 11 bases. Germline V gene lookup returns CDR1 MNHNS and CDR2 SASEGT. The CDR3 nucleotides read TGTGCCAGCAGTGTCGGGGTGGAGCAGCCCCAGCATTTT. Residues: CASSVGVEQPQHF.

A single count supports this clone. The V gene is TRBV19, the J gene TRBJ2-2; TRBD1 might be the D (6 bases). Trimming removed 8 bases at V and 0 bases at J, with 25 bases between. CDR3 length: 19 residues. Per germline, CDR1 LNHDA and CDR2 SQIVND (reference sequence). CDR3 sequence: CASLGVFGGRPSNTGELFF. The DNA for the CDR3 is TGTGCCAGTCTGGGGGTGTTTGGGGGCCGACCTTCGAACACCGGGGAGCTGTTTTTT.

This clone was counted only a few times. The chain links TRBV29-1 to TRBJ1-2; D ambiguous. The CDR3 runs 11 residues. V dropped 4 bases and J dropped 2 bases, with 5 bases sitting between them. Germline loops: CDR1 SQVTM, CDR2 ANQGSEA. The CDR3 region has the DNA TGCAGCGTTGCAGACAACTATGGCTACACCTTC. Its translation is CSVADNYGYTF.

This clone is categorized as medium-sized. The chain uses TRBV19 and TRBJ2-2, with 9 bases aligning to TRBD1. The CDR3 sequence is 17 residues long. Germline V gene data show CDR1 as LNHDA and CDR2 as SQIVND (reference sequence). V was pared by 6 bases and J by 3 bases, with 11 bases of the junction left unmatched. In DNA form, the CDR3 reads TGTGCCAGTAGCCGTTCGCCCGGGACAGGGTACACCGGGGAGCTGTTTTTT. Amino acid sequence: CASSRSPGTGYTGELFF. Full variable domain (outside the CDR3, taken from reference TRBV19 and TRBJ2-2): DGGITQSPKYLFRKEGQNVTLSCEQNLNHDAMYWYRQDPGQGLRLIYYSQIVNDFQKGDIAEGYSVSREKKESFPLTVTSAQKNPTAFYLCASSRSPGTGYTGELFFGEGSRLTVL.

The sample holds one count of this clone. The chain is built from TRBV6-1 and TRBJ1-1; no clear D gene. The V gene's germline CDR1 is MNHNS and CDR2 SASEGT. The CDR3 consists of 15 residues. The V end lost 2 bases, the J end lost 3 bases, and 13 bases lay between the germline ends. The CDR3 spells CASSESPNRDTEAFF. Here the CDR3 DNA reads TGTGCCAGCAGTGAATCGCCAAACCGAGACACTGAAGCTTTCTTT.

This clone has a handful of counts. The V gene is TRBV6-4, the J gene TRBJ2-3; 10 nucleotides agree with TRBD1. Unmatched junction bases numbered 2, after V lost 2 bases and J lost 6 bases. The germline V gene has CDR1 MRHNA and CDR2 SNTAGT. The CDR3 is made up of 14 amino acids. CDR3 region: CASSDGTGADTQYF. In nucleotides, the CDR3 is TGTGCCAGCAGTGACGGGACAGGGGCGGATACGCAGTATTTT.

The rearrangement joins TRBV9 to TRBJ2-1; 9 nucleotides line up with TRBD2. Germline lookup yields CDR1 SGDLS and CDR2 YYNGEE. The V gene end was trimmed by 0 bases and the J gene end by 8 bases; junction bases not matched to a gene: 12. The CDR3 covers 17 residues. For the CDR3, the DNA is TGTGCCAGCAGCGTAGATCCAGCGGGGGGCCCGGGGGATGAGCAGTTCTTC. Translating it yields CASSVDPAGGPGDEQFF.

This chain connects TRBV1 to TRBJ1-3; TRBD1 reflects the table's D call only, with no check against the DNA. TRBV1 is annotated as a pseudogene. This CDR3 has 18 amino acids. The CDR3 reads CTSSQDQGRPHSGNTIYF. The CDR3 DNA sequence: TGCACCAGCAGCCAAGACCAGGGTAGACCTCATTCTGGAAACACCATATATTTT.

The gene calls are TRBV5-5 and TRBJ1-2; D possibly corresponds to TRBD1 (6 bases). Trimming cost V 3 bases and J 6 bases, with 18 bases left between them. The germline V gene encodes CDR1 SGHKS and CDR2 YYEKEE (reference sequence). This CDR3 has 15 residues. The CDR3 nucleotides read TGTGCCAGCAGCTCGGGACAATATCTCATCGATGGCTACACCTTC. Amino acids: CASSSGQYLIDGYTF.

V gene TRBV19 combines with J gene TRBJ1-2, with TRBD1 matching over 7 bases. Germline CDR1 and CDR2: LNHDA and SQIVND (reference sequence). The length of the CDR3 is 14 residues. Unmatched junction bases numbered 8, after V lost 6 bases and J lost 4 bases. CDR3 coding DNA: TGTGCCAGTAGGGGACAGACACCCATCTATGGCTACACCTTC. Its translation is CASRGQTPIYGYTF.

The V call is TRBV5-1, the J call TRBJ1-2; D gene ambiguous. The CDR3 has 14 residues. V was shortened by 4 bases and J by 8 bases, with 18 bases between the two germline ends. Germline V gives CDR1 SGHRS, CDR2 YFSETQ. CDR3 coding DNA: TGCGCCAGCAGCCTCGACCCACAAGCCGGCGGCTACACCTTC. Residues: CASSLDPQAGGYTF.

The J gene is TRBJ2-3, the V gene TRBV14; no clear D gene. Trimming left V 9 bases short and J 1 base short, with 11 bases between. The CDR3 has 13 amino acids. Germline-derived CDR1 and CDR2 are SGHDN and FVKESK. The CDR3 nucleotides read TGTGCCAGTAACATTGCCGGCACAGATACGCAGTATTTT. The encoded protein is CASNIAGTDTQYF.

CDR3 coding DNA: TGTGCCAGCAGCCAAGGAGGCGGGGGGCAAGAGACCCAGTACTTC. Translated, it gives CASSQGGGGQETQYF. This chain connects TRBV16 to TRBJ2-5, with TRBD2 matching over 8 bases. The germline gives CDR1 KGHSY, CDR2 FQNENV. Trimming removed 2 bases from V and 2 bases from J; junction bases left unmatched: 4. The CDR3 extends over 15 amino acids.

This clone showed up just once. The genes are TRBV30 and TRBJ1-5, with D unresolved. The CDR3 covers 14 residues. Germline assignment: CDR1 GTSNPN and CDR2 SVGIG (reference sequence). V was cut by 0 bases and J by 3 bases, with 9 bases left in between. The CDR3 reads CAWSVLQHNQPQHF. The CDR3 DNA is TGTGCCTGGAGTGTCTTACAGCACAATCAGCCCCAGCATTTT.

The V and J genes are TRBV19 and TRBJ2-3, with D uncertain. Looked up from germline, CDR1 is LNHDA and CDR2 is SQIVND (reference sequence). The V gene lost 5 bases and the J gene lost 4 bases, with 7 bases spanning the gap. The CDR3 totals 12 residues. As DNA, the CDR3 is TGTGCCAGTAGTCCGCGATCAGATACGCAGTATTTT. Protein: CASSPRSDTQYF.

Here the CDR3 DNA reads TGTGCCAGCAGTTACGCGACTAGCGGAACAGGGGAGCTGTTTTTT. It encodes CASSYATSGTGELFF. The chain joins TRBV6-5 to TRBJ2-2; TRBD2 agrees at 9 bases. This CDR3 region has 15 residues. Trimming at V came to 2 bases and at J to 8 bases, leaving 6 bases not matched to a gene. Germline CDR1 MNHEY, CDR2 SVGAGI.

The chain couples TRBV6-6 to TRBJ1-5; D is ambiguous. CDR1 and CDR2 from the germline V gene are MNHNY and SVGAGI (reference sequence). The length of the CDR3 is 16 residues. V gave up 2 bases and J gave up 3 bases, with 14 bases separating them. CDR3 nucleotides: TGTGCCAGCAGTTACGGGCGTGGGCAGCTCAATCAGCCCCAGCATTTT. Its translation is CASSYGRGQLNQPQHF.